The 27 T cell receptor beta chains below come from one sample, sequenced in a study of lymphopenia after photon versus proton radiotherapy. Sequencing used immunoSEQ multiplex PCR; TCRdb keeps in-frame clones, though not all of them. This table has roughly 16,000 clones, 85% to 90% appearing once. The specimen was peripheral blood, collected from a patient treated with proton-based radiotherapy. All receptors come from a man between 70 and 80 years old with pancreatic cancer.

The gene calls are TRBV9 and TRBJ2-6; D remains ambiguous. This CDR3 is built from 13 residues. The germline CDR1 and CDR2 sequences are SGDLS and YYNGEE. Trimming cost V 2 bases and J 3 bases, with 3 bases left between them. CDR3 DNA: TGTGCCAGCAGCGTCATTGGGGCCAACGTCCTGACTTTC. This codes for CASSVIGANVLTF.

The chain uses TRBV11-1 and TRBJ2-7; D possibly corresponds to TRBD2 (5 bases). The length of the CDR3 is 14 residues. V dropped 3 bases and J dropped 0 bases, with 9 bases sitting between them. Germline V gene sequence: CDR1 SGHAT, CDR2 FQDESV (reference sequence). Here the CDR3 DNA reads TGTGCCAGCAGCTTCGCTCGGGGCTCCTACGAGCAGTACTTC. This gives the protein CASSFARGSYEQYF.

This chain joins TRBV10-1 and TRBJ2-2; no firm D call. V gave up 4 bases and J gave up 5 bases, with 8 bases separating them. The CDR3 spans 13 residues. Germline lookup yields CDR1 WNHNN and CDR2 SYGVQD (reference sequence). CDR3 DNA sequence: TGCGCCAGCAGTGGCAGAGAGACCGGGGAGCTGTTTTTT. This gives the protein CASSGRETGELFF.

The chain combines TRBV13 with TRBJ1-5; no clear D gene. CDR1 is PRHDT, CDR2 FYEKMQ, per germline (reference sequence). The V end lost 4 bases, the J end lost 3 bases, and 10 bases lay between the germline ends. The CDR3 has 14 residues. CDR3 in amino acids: CASSSSRNNQPQHF. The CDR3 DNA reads TGTGCCAGCAGCTCATCGCGGAACAATCAGCCCCAGCATTTT.

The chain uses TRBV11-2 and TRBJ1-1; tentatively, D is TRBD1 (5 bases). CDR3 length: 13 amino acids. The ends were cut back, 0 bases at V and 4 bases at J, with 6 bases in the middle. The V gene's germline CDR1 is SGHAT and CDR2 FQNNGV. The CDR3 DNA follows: TGTGCCAGCAGCTTAGAAAGGGGCACTGAAGCTTTCTTT. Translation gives CASSLERGTEAFF.

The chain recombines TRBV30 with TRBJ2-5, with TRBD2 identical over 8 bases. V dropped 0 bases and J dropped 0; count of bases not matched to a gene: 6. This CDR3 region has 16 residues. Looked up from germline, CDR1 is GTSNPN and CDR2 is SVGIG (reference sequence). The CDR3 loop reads CAWSVGIAGNQETQYF. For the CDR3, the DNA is TGTGCCTGGAGTGTCGGAATAGCGGGGAACCAAGAGACCCAGTACTTC.

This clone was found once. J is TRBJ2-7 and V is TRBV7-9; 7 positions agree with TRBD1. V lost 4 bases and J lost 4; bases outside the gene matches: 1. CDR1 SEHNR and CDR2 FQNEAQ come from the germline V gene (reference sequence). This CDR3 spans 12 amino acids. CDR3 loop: CASSSTGYEQYF. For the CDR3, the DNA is TGTGCCAGCAGCTCGACAGGGTACGAGCAGTACTTC.

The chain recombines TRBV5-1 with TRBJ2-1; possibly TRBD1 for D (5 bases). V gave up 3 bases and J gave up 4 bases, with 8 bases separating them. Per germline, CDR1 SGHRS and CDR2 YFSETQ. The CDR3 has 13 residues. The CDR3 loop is CASSSDIYNEQFF. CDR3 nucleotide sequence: TGCGCCAGCAGCTCGGACATATACAATGAGCAGTTCTTC.

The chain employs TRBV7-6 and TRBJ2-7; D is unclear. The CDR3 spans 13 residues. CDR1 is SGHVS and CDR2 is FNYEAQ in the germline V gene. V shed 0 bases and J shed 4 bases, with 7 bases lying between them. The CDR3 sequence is CASSLASEYEQYF. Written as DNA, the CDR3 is TGTGCCAGCAGCTTAGCGTCAGAGTACGAGCAGTACTTC. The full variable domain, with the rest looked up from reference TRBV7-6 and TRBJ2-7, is GAGVSQSPRYKVTKRGQDVALRCDPISGHVSLYWYRQALGQGPEFLTYFNYEAQQDKSGLPNDRFSAERPEGSISTLTIQRTEQRDSAMYRCASSLASEYEQYFGPGTRLTVT.

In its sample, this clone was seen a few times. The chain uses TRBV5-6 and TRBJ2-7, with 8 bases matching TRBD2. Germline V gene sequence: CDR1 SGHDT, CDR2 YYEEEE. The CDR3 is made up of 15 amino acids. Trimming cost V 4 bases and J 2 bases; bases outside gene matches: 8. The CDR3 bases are TGTGCCAGCAGCCCCGGGGGGGGGCTACCCTACGAGCAGTACTTC. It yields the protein CASSPGGGLPYEQYF.

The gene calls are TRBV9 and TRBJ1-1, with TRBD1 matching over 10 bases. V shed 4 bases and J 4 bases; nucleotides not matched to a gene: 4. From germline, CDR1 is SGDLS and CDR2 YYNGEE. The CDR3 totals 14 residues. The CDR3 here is CASSKDRGTTEAFF. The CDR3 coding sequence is TGTGCCAGCAGCAAGGACAGGGGGACCACTGAAGCTTTCTTT.

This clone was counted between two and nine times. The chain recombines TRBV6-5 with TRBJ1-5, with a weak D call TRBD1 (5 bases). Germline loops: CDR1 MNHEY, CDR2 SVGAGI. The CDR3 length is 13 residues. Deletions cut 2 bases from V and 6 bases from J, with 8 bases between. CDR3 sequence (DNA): TGTGCCAGCAGTTACGGGGGGAGTCAGCCCCAGCATTTT. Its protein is CASSYGGSQPQHF.

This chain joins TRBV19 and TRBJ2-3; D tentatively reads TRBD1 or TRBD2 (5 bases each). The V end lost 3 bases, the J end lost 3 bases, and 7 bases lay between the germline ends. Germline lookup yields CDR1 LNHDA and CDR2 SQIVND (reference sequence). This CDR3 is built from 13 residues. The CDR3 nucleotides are TGTGCCAGTAGTATTGGGACGACAGATACGCAGTATTTT. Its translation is CASSIGTTDTQYF.

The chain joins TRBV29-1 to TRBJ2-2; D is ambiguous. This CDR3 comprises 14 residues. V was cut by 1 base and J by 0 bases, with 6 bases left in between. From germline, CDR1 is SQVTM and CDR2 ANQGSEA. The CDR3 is CSVEGSANTGELFF. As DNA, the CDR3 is TGCAGCGTTGAAGGGTCGGCGAACACCGGGGAGCTGTTTTTT.

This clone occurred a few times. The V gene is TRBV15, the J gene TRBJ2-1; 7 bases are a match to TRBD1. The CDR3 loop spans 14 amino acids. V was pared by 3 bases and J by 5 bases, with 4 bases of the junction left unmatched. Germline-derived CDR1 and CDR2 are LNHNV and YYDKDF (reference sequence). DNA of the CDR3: TGTGCCACCAGCAGTTGGGGACAGCACAATGAGCAGTTCTTC. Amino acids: CATSSWGQHNEQFF.

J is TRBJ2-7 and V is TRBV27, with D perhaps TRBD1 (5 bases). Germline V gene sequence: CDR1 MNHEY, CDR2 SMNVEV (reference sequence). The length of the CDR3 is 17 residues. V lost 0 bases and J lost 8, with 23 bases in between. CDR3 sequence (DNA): TGTGCCAGCAGTTTATCGTCAGTCGGGCAGGGAAGAAGCAAGCAGTACTTC. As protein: CASSLSSVGQGRSKQYF.

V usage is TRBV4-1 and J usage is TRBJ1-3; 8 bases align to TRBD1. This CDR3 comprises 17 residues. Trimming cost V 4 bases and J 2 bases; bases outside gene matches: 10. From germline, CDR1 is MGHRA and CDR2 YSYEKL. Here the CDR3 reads CASSPTTLRGPGNTIYF. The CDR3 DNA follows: TGCGCCAGCAGCCCCACAACCCTCAGGGGGCCTGGAAACACCATATATTTT.

The CDR3 region is CASSFNGGQSFRSNQPQHF. Here the CDR3 DNA reads TGTGCCAGCAGTTTCAATGGGGGACAGTCTTTCCGTAGCAATCAGCCCCAGCATTTT. The chain uses TRBV7-2 and TRBJ1-5, with 7 bases lining up with TRBD1. V lost 6 bases, J lost 0 bases, and 17 bases stayed unmatched. Looked up from germline, CDR1 is SGHTA and CDR2 is FQGNSA. The CDR3 has 19 residues.

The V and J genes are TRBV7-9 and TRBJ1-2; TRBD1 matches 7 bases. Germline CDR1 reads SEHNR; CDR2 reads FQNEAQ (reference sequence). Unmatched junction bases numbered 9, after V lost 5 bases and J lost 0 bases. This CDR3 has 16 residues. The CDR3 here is CASSPRGDRANYGYTF. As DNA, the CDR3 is TGTGCCAGCAGCCCAAGGGGGGACAGAGCTAACTATGGCTACACCTTC.

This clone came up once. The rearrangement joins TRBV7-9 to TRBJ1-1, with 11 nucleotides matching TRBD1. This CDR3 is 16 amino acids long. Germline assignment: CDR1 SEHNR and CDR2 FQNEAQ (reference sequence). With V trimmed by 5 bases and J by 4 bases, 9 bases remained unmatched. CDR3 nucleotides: TGTGCCAGCAGCGTCGGACAGGGGGCGGCGAGCACTGAAGCTTTCTTT. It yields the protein CASSVGQGAASTEAFF.

CDR3 sequence reads: CASSPRRTDTQYF. CDR3 sequence (DNA): TGTGCCAGCAGCCCAAGACGCACAGATACGCAGTATTTT. The rearrangement uses TRBV7-6 and TRBJ2-3, with no clear D. CDR1 is SGHVS and CDR2 is FNYEAQ in the germline V gene. The CDR3 extends over 13 amino acids. Trimming stripped 5 bases from V and 1 base from J, with 7 bases between. The complete variable domain, with remaining parts taken from reference TRBV7-6 and TRBJ2-3, reads GAGVSQSPRYKVTKRGQDVALRCDPISGHVSLYWYRQALGQGPEFLTYFNYEAQQDKSGLPNDRFSAERPEGSISTLTIQRTEQRDSAMYRCASSPRRTDTQYFGPGTRLTVL.

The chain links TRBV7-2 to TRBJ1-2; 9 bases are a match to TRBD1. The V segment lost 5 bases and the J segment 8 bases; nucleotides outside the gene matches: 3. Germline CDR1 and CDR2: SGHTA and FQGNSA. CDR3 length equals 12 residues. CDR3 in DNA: TGTGCCAGCAGCGTGACAGGGGGAGGCTACACCTTC. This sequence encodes CASSVTGGGYTF.

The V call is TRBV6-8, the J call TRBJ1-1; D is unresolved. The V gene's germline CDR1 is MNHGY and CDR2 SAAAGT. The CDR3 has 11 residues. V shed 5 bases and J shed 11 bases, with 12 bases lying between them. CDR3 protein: CASSEVVRAFF. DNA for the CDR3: TGTGCCAGCAGTGAAGTTGTAAGGGCTTTCTTT.

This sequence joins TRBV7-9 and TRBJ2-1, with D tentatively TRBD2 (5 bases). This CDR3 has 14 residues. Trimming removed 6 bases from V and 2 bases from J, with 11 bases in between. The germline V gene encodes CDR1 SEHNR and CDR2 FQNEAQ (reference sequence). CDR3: CASRSREPYNEQFF. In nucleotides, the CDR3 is TGTGCCAGCAGGAGTCGGGAACCCTACAATGAGCAGTTCTTC.

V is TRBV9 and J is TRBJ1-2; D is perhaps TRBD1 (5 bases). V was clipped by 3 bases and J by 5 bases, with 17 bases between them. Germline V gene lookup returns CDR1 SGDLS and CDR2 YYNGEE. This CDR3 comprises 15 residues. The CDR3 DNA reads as TGTGCCAGCAGCGCCCTCAGCGGGGGAGGGTATGGCTACACCTTC. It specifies CASSALSGGGYGYTF.

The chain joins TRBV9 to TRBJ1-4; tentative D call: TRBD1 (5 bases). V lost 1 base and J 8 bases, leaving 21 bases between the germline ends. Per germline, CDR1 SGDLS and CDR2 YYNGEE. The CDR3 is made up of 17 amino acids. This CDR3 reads CASSVKSWVGVGEKLFF. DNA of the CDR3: TGTGCCAGCAGCGTAAAAAGTTGGGTAGGGGTGGGCGAAAAACTGTTTTTT.

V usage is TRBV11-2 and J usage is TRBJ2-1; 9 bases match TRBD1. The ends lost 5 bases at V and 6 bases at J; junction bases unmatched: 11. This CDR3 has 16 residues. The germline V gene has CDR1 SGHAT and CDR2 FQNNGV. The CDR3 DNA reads TGTGCCAGCAGCGCCGTCGGGACAGGGAGACGCAATGAGCAGTTCTTC. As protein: CASSAVGTGRRNEQFF. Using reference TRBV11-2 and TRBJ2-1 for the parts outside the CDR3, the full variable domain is EAGVAQSPRYKIIEKRQSVAFWCNPISGHATLYWYQQILGQGPKLLIQFQNNGVVDDSQLPKDRFSAERLKGVDSTLKIQPAKLEDSAVYLCASSAVGTGRRNEQFFGPGTRLTVL.